These T cell receptor beta chains were read from a single sample in a study of shared clonotypes between healthy human individuals. The assay was immunoSEQ multiplex PCR, and TCRdb's table has in-frame clones only and misses some. The sample has some 500,000 clones; roughly 80% are singletons. Sequencing was carried out using PBMCs. Receptor source: a woman aged 40-49 years in good health. Some clones in this sample may be carry-over from other donors' samples. CDR3s include the opening cysteine and the closing phenylalanine or tryptophan. The D gene is left open where the match is weak. Clone size appears in some rows only: once, few, many, or a class for an expanded clone.

D: NA
J: TRBJ1-4
V: TRBV30
size: few
CDR3: CAWSVRTGGYEKLFF
DNA: TGTGCCTGGAGTGTACGTACTGGGGGTTATGAAAAACTGTTTTTT

D: NA
J: TRBJ1-1
V: TRBV6-5
size: few
CDR3: CASSYFGRADTEAFF
DNA: TGTGCCAGCAGTTATTTTGGGAGAGCGGACACTGAAGCTTTCTTT

D: NA
J: TRBJ2-6
V: TRBV2
size: few
CDR3: CASSPPGANVLTF
DNA: TGTGCCAGCAGCCCCCCTGGGGCCAACGTCCTGACTTTC

D: TRBD1
J: TRBJ1-2
V: TRBV11-2
size: NA
CDR3: CASSLAGQYYGYTF
DNA: TGTGCCAGCAGCTTAGCGGGACAGTACTATGGCTACACCTTC

D: TRBD2
J: TRBJ2-3
V: TRBV5-1
size: NA
CDR3: CASSEEVAGDLGTDTQYF
DNA: TGCGCCAGCAGCGAGGAAGTAGCGGGGGACCTAGGCACAGATACGCAGTATTTT

D: NA
J: TRBJ2-3
V: TRBV21-1
size: NA
CDR3: CASRHRQGLTDTQYF
DNA: TGTGCCAGCAGGCATCGACAGGGGCTTACAGATACGCAGTATTTT

D: NA
J: TRBJ1-2
V: TRBV7-9
size: many
CDR3: CASSLVGPTVGYTF
DNA: TGTGCCAGCAGCTTAGTGGGGCCAACGGTTGGCTACACCTTC

D: NA
J: TRBJ2-3
V: TRBV7-8
size: NA
CDR3: CASSSDLVYTQYF
DNA: TGTGCCAGCAGCTCGGACCTAGTTTATACGCAGTATTTT

D: TRBD1
J: TRBJ1-2
V: TRBV11-2
size: NA
CDR3: CASSKAGTGYGYTF
DNA: TGTGCCAGCAGCAAAGCCGGGACAGGCTATGGCTACACCTTC

D: TRBD2
J: TRBJ2-5
V: TRBV5-1
size: NA
CDR3: CASSGTSGQETQYF
DNA: TGCGCCAGCAGCGGAACTAGCGGACAAGAGACCCAGTACTTC

D: NA
J: TRBJ2-1
V: TRBV11-2
size: NA
CDR3: CASSGPTNEQFF
DNA: TGTGCCAGCAGCGGCCCAACTAATGAGCAGTTCTTC

D: TRBD2
J: TRBJ2-5
V: TRBV2
size: NA
CDR3: CASSEVSSGKETQYF
DNA: TGTGCCAGCAGTGAGGTGTCTAGCGGCAAAGAGACCCAGTACTTC

D: NA
J: TRBJ1-3
V: TRBV7-9
size: many
CDR3: CASSSRTGTSSGNTIYF
DNA: TGTGCCAGCAGCTCACGTACCGGGACCAGCTCTGGAAACACCATATATTTT

D: NA
J: TRBJ1-2
V: TRBV2
size: few
CDR3: CASGEQGPVSGYTF
DNA: TGTGCCAGCGGCGAACAGGGACCTGTAAGTGGCTACACCTTC

D: NA
J: TRBJ1-3
V: TRBV16
size: NA
CDR3: CASSQSRGNTIYF
DNA: TGTGCCAGCAGCCAATCACGAGGAAACACCATATATTTT

D: NA
J: TRBJ1-5
V: TRBV18
size: NA
CDR3: CASSGLSGQNQPQHF
DNA: TGTGCCAGCTCAGGTCTTTCAGGGCAGAATCAGCCCCAGCATTTT

D: NA
J: TRBJ1-2
V: TRBV19
size: NA
CDR3: CASTPGGGLHYGYTF
DNA: TGTGCCAGTACCCCCGGCGGGGGGCTGCACTATGGCTACACCTTC

D: NA
J: TRBJ1-2
V: TRBV2
size: NA
CDR3: CASSEGAGSLGYTF
DNA: TGTGCCAGCAGTGAAGGGGCAGGGTCCTTAGGCTACACCTTC

D: NA
J: TRBJ1-2
V: TRBV6-5
size: NA
CDR3: CASSYGGEGGYTF
DNA: TGTGCCAGCAGTTACGGTGGGGAGGGCGGCTACACCTTC

D: NA
J: TRBJ2-7
V: TRBV29-1
size: NA
CDR3: CSVRTGTAPYEQYF
DNA: TGCAGCGTTCGAACCGGGACCGCACCTTACGAGCAGTACTTC

D: NA
J: TRBJ2-7
V: TRBV28
size: NA
CDR3: CASTLVRGQYEQYF
DNA: TGTGCCAGCACCCTGGTCAGGGGTCAGTACGAGCAGTACTTC

D: NA
J: TRBJ2-1
V: TRBV6-5
size: NA
CDR3: CASSGNLVGYNEQFF
DNA: TGTGCCAGCAGTGGTAACCTGGTAGGCTACAATGAGCAGTTCTTC

D: NA
J: TRBJ2-3
V: TRBV21-1
size: NA
CDR3: CASSIRDRVTDTQYF
DNA: TGTGCCAGCAGCATCCGGGACAGGGTAACAGATACGCAGTATTTT

D: NA
J: TRBJ2-5
V: TRBV7-7
size: NA
CDR3: CASSLSVGETQYF
DNA: TGTGCCAGCAGCTTAAGCGTGGGAGAGACCCAGTACTTC

D: NA
J: TRBJ1-2
V: TRBV7-9
size: NA
CDR3: CASSLETAGYTF
DNA: TGTGCCAGCAGCTTAGAAACAGCCGGCTACACCTTC

D: NA
J: TRBJ1-3
V: TRBV6-6
size: NA
CDR3: CASSYSLSSGNTIYF
DNA: TGTGCCAGCAGTTACTCATTGAGCTCTGGAAACACCATATATTTT

D: TRBD1
J: TRBJ1-5
V: TRBV5-8
size: NA
CDR3: CASRRGTVSNQPQHF
DNA: TGTGCCAGCAGACGGGGGACAGTTAGCAATCAGCCCCAGCATTTT

D: NA
J: TRBJ1-2
V: TRBV7-9
size: NA
CDR3: CASSLAGGTNYGYTF
DNA: TGTGCCAGCAGCTTAGCGGGGGGGACCAACTATGGCTACACCTTC

D: NA
J: TRBJ1-5
V: TRBV28
size: NA
CDR3: CASSLLVGQPQHF
DNA: TGTGCCAGCAGTTTATTGGTTGGACAGCCCCAGCATTTT

D: NA
J: TRBJ1-2
V: TRBV28
size: few
CDR3: CASSPMGDNYGYTF
DNA: TGTGCCAGCAGCCCAATGGGGGATAACTATGGCTACACCTTC

D: NA
J: TRBJ2-4
V: TRBV28
size: NA
CDR3: CASSRHYQKNIQYF
DNA: TGTGCCAGCAGTCGCCATTATCAGAAAAACATTCAGTACTTC

D: NA
J: TRBJ2-1
V: TRBV9
size: few
CDR3: CASSEREYNEQFF
DNA: TGTGCCAGCAGCGAACGGGAGTATAATGAGCAGTTCTTC

D: NA
J: TRBJ1-2
V: TRBV29-1
size: once
CDR3: CSTRAPPEGYTF
DNA: TGCAGCACCCGGGCCCCCCCCGAAGGCTACACCTTC

D: NA
J: TRBJ1-2
V: TRBV2
size: NA
CDR3: CASRDTWSGGETYGYTF
DNA: TGTGCCAGCAGAGATACGTGGTCGGGGGGCGAAACCTATGGCTACACCTTC

D: TRBD1
J: TRBJ1-5
V: TRBV5-1
size: NA
CDR3: CASRPETGASNQPQHF
DNA: TGCGCCAGCAGGCCCGAGACAGGGGCGAGCAATCAGCCCCAGCATTTT

D: TRBD1
J: TRBJ2-7
V: TRBV5-1
size: NA
CDR3: CASSLAPGQGIYEQYF
DNA: TGCGCCAGCAGCTTGGCACCGGGACAGGGGATCTACGAGCAGTACTTC

D: NA
J: TRBJ1-5
V: TRBV19
size: NA
CDR3: CASQISRQSNQPQHF
DNA: TGTGCCAGTCAGATATCTAGACAGAGCAATCAGCCCCAGCATTTT

D: NA
J: TRBJ1-4
V: TRBV9
size: many
CDR3: CASSRGGEKLFF
DNA: TGTGCCAGCAGCCGAGGGGGGGAAAAACTGTTTTTT

D: TRBD2
J: TRBJ2-7
V: TRBV18
size: NA
CDR3: CASSPAGGGYEQYF
DNA: TGTGCCAGCTCGCCGGCCGGCGGGGGCTACGAGCAGTACTTC

D: NA
J: TRBJ2-1
V: TRBV5-4
size: NA
CDR3: CASSSLGRGSGNNEQFF
DNA: TGTGCCAGCAGCTCCCTTGGGCGAGGGAGTGGGAACAATGAGCAGTTCTTC

D: TRBD1
J: TRBJ2-5
V: TRBV19
size: many
CDR3: CASSSADRVQETQYF
DNA: TGTGCCAGTAGTTCTGCGGACAGGGTCCAAGAGACCCAGTACTTC

D: NA
J: TRBJ2-1
V: TRBV19
size: NA
CDR3: CASSHPGLPLEQFF
DNA: TGTGCCAGTAGCCATCCGGGACTCCCATTGGAGCAGTTCTTC

D: NA
J: TRBJ2-3
V: TRBV9
size: NA
CDR3: CASSVVTDTQYF
DNA: TGTGCCAGCAGCGTCGTCACAGATACGCAGTATTTT

D: NA
J: TRBJ2-7
V: TRBV7-8
size: NA
CDR3: CASSLPEGVQYF
DNA: TGTGCCAGCAGCTTACCCGAGGGAGTGCAGTACTTC

D: NA
J: TRBJ2-5
V: TRBV21-1
size: NA
CDR3: CASSKKTGRETQYF
DNA: TGTGCCAGCAGCAAGAAAACAGGCCGAGAGACCCAGTACTTC

D: NA
J: TRBJ2-7
V: TRBV19
size: NA
CDR3: CASSDRRNYEQYF
DNA: TGTGCCAGTAGCGACAGGAGGAACTACGAGCAGTACTTC

D: TRBD2
J: TRBJ2-2
V: TRBV6-5
size: NA
CDR3: CASRDVGGATGELFF
DNA: TGTGCCAGCAGGGACGTCGGGGGGGCCACCGGGGAGCTGTTTTTT

D: NA
J: TRBJ2-6
V: TRBV5-4
size: many
CDR3: CASSLFRGAESGANVLTF
DNA: TGTGCCAGCAGCTTGTTCCGGGGGGCGGAATCTGGGGCCAACGTCCTGACTTTC

D: TRBD2
J: TRBJ2-5
V: TRBV14
size: NA
CDR3: CASSQPLGTSVKETQYF
DNA: TGTGCCAGCAGCCAACCTCTCGGGACTAGCGTCAAAGAGACCCAGTACTTC

D: NA
J: TRBJ1-5
V: TRBV6-5
size: NA
CDR3: CASSGAHNQPQHF
DNA: TGTGCCAGCAGTGGGGCCCACAATCAGCCCCAGCATTTT

D: TRBD2
J: TRBJ2-7
V: TRBV7-2
size: NA
CDR3: CASSPSGRALYEQYF
DNA: TGTGCCAGCAGCCCCAGCGGGAGGGCCCTCTACGAGCAGTACTTC

D: NA
J: TRBJ2-5
V: TRBV18
size: NA
CDR3: CASSLLGLGVQETQYF
DNA: TGTGCCAGCTCACTTTTAGGCCTGGGTGTCCAAGAGACCCAGTACTTC

D: TRBD2
J: TRBJ2-5
V: TRBV5-1
size: NA
CDR3: CASSLVGLAGSRGETQYF
DNA: TGCGCCAGCAGCTTGGTCGGACTAGCGGGATCCCGTGGGGAGACCCAGTACTTC

D: NA
J: TRBJ2-7
V: TRBV18
size: once
CDR3: CASSPTEYEQYF
DNA: TGTGCCAGCTCACCCACAGAATACGAGCAGTACTTC

D: NA
J: TRBJ2-7
V: TRBV29-1
size: NA
CDR3: CSAGTTGFGEQYF
DNA: TGCAGCGCCGGGACAACCGGGTTTGGCGAGCAGTACTTC

D: NA
J: TRBJ1-5
V: TRBV27
size: NA
CDR3: CASSFTSGYQPQHF
DNA: TGTGCCAGCAGTTTTACCTCAGGGTATCAGCCCCAGCATTTT

D: NA
J: TRBJ2-1
V: TRBV5-5
size: NA
CDR3: CASSLERSYNEQFF
DNA: TGTGCCAGCAGCTTGGAGCGCTCCTACAATGAGCAGTTCTTC

D: NA
J: TRBJ1-3
V: TRBV7-9
size: NA
CDR3: CASSAPLGNTIYF
DNA: TGTGCCAGCAGCGCACCACTTGGAAACACCATATATTTT

D: TRBD2
J: TRBJ2-5
V: TRBV5-4
size: NA
CDR3: CASSSGLGDQETQYF
DNA: TGTGCCAGCAGCTCCGGACTAGGGGACCAAGAGACCCAGTACTTC

D: NA
J: TRBJ1-1
V: TRBV9
size: NA
CDR3: CASSVLGNTEAFF
DNA: TGTGCCAGCAGCGTCCTAGGGAACACTGAAGCTTTCTTT